The 2 T cell receptor beta chains given below trace back to one sample, sequenced in a study of T-cell memory formation after mild COVID-19. TCRdb fed the 5' RACE reads into MiXCR, producing one record per CDR3 protein. The sample lists approximately 250,000 distinct CDR3 sequences, around 15% occurring once. The sequenced sample was PBMCs or a T cell subset sorted from them (not recorded which). All receptors come from a man between 18 and 35 years old who had mild COVID-19 (a few samples of this study predate the infection). Cell type and time point are not known.

Ten or more counts support this clonotype. J is TRBJ2-7 and V is TRBV5-4, with TRBD2 matching 10 bases. Looked up from germline, CDR1 is SGHNT and CDR2 is YYREEE (reference sequence). The CDR3 is 14 residues long. V dropped 3 bases and J dropped 3; count of bases not matched to a gene: 3. As DNA, the CDR3 is TGTGCCAGCAGCTCACTAGCGGGGAACTACGAGCAGTACTTC. Translated: CASSSLAGNYEQYF.

The chain links TRBV7-2 to TRBJ2-3; D gene ambiguous. Looked up from germline, CDR1 is SGHTA and CDR2 is FQGNSA. The germline V and J ends were trimmed by 8 bases and 6 bases, with 9 bases remaining between them. This CDR3 has 11 amino acids. As DNA, the CDR3 is TGTGCCAGCGGAAGGTGGGATACGCAGTATTTT. Its translation: CASGRWDTQYF.